The clone carrying this TCR beta chain was found many times. Its matching antigen is unknown. This record belongs to a study of Graves' ophthalmopathy and Graves' hyperthyroidism. In the study overall: Before any treatment was given, at initial diagnosis, peripheral blood was collected. Study conclusions and caveats: Ophthalmopathy progression cases were predicted by the model with approximately 71% sensitivity and 72.22% specificity. Blood was where most expanded thyroid clonotypes above 0.001 frequency also turned up.

Researchers took RNA transcripts and amplified TCR beta CDR3 regions from them. HTBI-primed first-round RT-PCR preceded second-round multiplex PCR. Each CDR3 protein gets one entry after TCRdb re-called the multiplex PCR reads with MiXCR. Among 600,000 to 950,000 distinct CDR3 sequences listed, about 44% were seen once. Among the exclusions were patients with other autoimmune diseases, uncontrolled infections, pregnancy or lactation. Germline loops: CDR1 DFQATT, CDR2 SNEGSKA (reference sequence). The CDR3 runs to 13 residues. Trimming left V 6 bases short and J 0 bases short, with 9 bases between. The chain links TRBV20-1 to TRBJ1-5; D unclear. The TCR originated in an adult man with Graves' ophthalmopathy. Sequenced: peripheral blood. The CDR3 here is CSARTDSNQPQHF. CDR3 nucleotides: TGCAGTGCAAGGACCGATAGCAATCAGCCCCAGCATTTT.